This is a list of T cell receptor beta chains from one sample in a study of T cell responses to AZD1222 COVID-19 vaccine. Produced via immunoSEQ multiplex PCR; TCRdb's table is partial and in-frame only. The data hold approximately 90,000 clones, with over 85% observed a single time. The starting material was peripheral blood, obtained on day 0 of AZD1222 vaccination. These receptors all stem from an adult in good health. Each CDR3 is given with its conserved first and last residue. Fields, in order: D gene, V gene, clone size, J gene, CDR3 DNA, CDR3 protein. D genes are given only for firm matches. Size is stated for part of the rows, as once, few or many counts, or as a class when the clone is expanded.

>TRBD1|TRBV4-1|once|TRBJ2-1
TGCGCCAGCAGCCAAGCCCCCCGGACAGGGAAACCCTACAATGAGCAGTTCTTC
CASSQAPRTGKPYNEQFF
>TRBD1|TRBV5-5|.|TRBJ2-2
TGTGCCAGCAGCTTGGCGGGACAGAAGAACACCGGGGAGCTGTTTTTT
CASSLAGQKNTGELFF
>.|TRBV20-1|.|TRBJ1-2
TGCAGTGCTAGTAACAGCCTCTACTATGGCTACACCTTC
CSASNSLYYGYTF
>.|TRBV6-2/TRBV6-3|.|TRBJ2-7
TGTGCCAGCAGTTATCCGGAGGGGCGGGGGCGCAGATACGAGCAGTACTTC
CASSYPEGRGRRYEQYF
>TRBD2|TRBV15|.|TRBJ2-1
TGTGCCACCAGCATAGCCAGCGGGGGGTACAATGAGCAGTTCTTC
CATSIASGGYNEQFF
>TRBD2|TRBV6-2/TRBV6-3|.|TRBJ2-1
TGTGCCAGCAGTGACCCCGGGGGGGGAACCTACAATGAGCAGTTCTTC
CASSDPGGGTYNEQFF
>TRBD2|TRBV5-1|.|TRBJ2-1
TGCGCCAGCAGCTTATTAGCGGGGGCTTACAATGAGCAGTTCTTC
CASSLLAGAYNEQFF
>.|TRBV7-2|.|TRBJ1-1
TGTGCCAGCAGCTTTAGTCCTGGGGACCAAGCTTTCTTT
CASSFSPGDQAFF
>.|TRBV5-4|few|TRBJ1-1
TGTGCCAGCAGCTTTGGGGACGCTAACACTGAAGCTTTCTTT
CASSFGDANTEAFF
>.|TRBV7-2|.|TRBJ1-3
TGTGCCAGCAGCTTAGCCCGGGACGCTGGGGGAAACACCATATATTTT
CASSLARDAGGNTIYF
>TRBD2|TRBV30|.|TRBJ2-5
TGTGCCTGGAGTAGGGGACTAGCGGGAGGAGCGGGCGAGACCCAGTACTTC
CAWSRGLAGGAGETQYF
>TRBD2|TRBV27|.|TRBJ2-5
TGTGCCAGCAGTTCCCGACTAGCGGGAGGGCCCTCGGGAGAGACCCAGTACTTC
CASSSRLAGGPSGETQYF
>.|TRBV7-2|.|TRBJ2-5
TGTGCCAGCAGTCTAACTCCGGGACTAGAGACCCAGTACTTC
CASSLTPGLETQYF
>.|TRBV6-5|few|TRBJ1-1
TGTGCCAGCAGTTCCCAGACAGGTACTTTTGAAGCTTTCTTT
CASSSQTGTFEAFF
>.|TRBV7-9|once|TRBJ1-4
TGTGCCAGCAGCTTAGCGGAGATAGGTCAGGAAAAACTGTTTTTT
CASSLAEIGQEKLFF
>TRBD1|TRBV19|.|TRBJ1-1
TGTGCCAGTAGCACAGGGGCAAACACTGAAGCTTTCTTT
CASSTGANTEAFF
>.|TRBV7-2|.|TRBJ2-2
TGTGCCAGCAGCCCCCGGGGGGCCCTGAACACCGGGGAGCTGTTTTTT
CASSPRGALNTGELFF
>TRBD2|TRBV3-1/TRBV3-2|.|TRBJ2-1
TGTGCCAGCAGCCACAACGAACCGGGACTAGCGGGACGCTCCTACAATGAGCAGTTCTTC
CASSHNEPGLAGRSYNEQFF
>.|TRBV7-9|.|TRBJ1-4
TGTGCCAGCAGCTTAACAGGACCCTCGAGGGAAAAACTGTTTTTT
CASSLTGPSREKLFF
>.|TRBV6-1|.|TRBJ1-3
TGTGCCAGCAGTGAAGCGGAGGGGTCTGGAAACACCATATATTTT
CASSEAEGSGNTIYF
>.|TRBV30|.|TRBJ1-5
TGTGCCTGGACCGGAGGGCTGAATCAGCCCCAGCATTTT
CAWTGGLNQPQHF
>TRBD2|TRBV11-2|.|TRBJ2-1
TGTGCCAGCAGCAAGCGGGGGACTACTTACAATGAGCAGTTCTTC
CASSKRGTTYNEQFF
>TRBD1|TRBV19|.|TRBJ1-5
TGTGCCAGTAGTCCCCGACAGGGCAATAGCAATCAGCCCCAGCATTTT
CASSPRQGNSNQPQHF
>TRBD2|TRBV5-1|.|TRBJ2-1
TGCGCCAGCAGCTCGGCCGGGACTAGCGGAAACAATGAGCAGTTCTTC
CASSSAGTSGNNEQFF
>.|TRBV27|.|TRBJ2-2
TGTGCCAGCAGCCAGTACAGGGCCGGGGAGCTGTTTTTT
CASSQYRAGELFF
>.|TRBV5-1|.|TRBJ2-3
TGCGCCAGCAGCTTGGCAGGGGAGGATACGCAGTATTTT
CASSLAGEDTQYF
>.|TRBV6-1|few|TRBJ1-6
TGTGCCAGCAGTGAATCGGGCGGCGGATCACCCCTCCACTTT
CASSESGGGSPLHF
>.|TRBV19|once|TRBJ1-5
TGTGCCAGTAGTAACCCAGGGAATCAGCCCCAGCATTTT
CASSNPGNQPQHF
>TRBD1|TRBV3-1/TRBV3-2|.|TRBJ1-5
TGTGCCAGCAGCCAGCATCCACCGGGACAGGGTACCCTCAATCAGCCCCAGCATTTT
CASSQHPPGQGTLNQPQHF
>.|TRBV6-5|.|TRBJ1-6
TGTGCCACCAGAATCGGTTCCTTCAATTCACCCCTCCACTTT
CATRIGSFNSPLHF
>TRBD1|TRBV7-9|.|TRBJ1-2
TGTGCCAGCAGCCCCGGACAGGGCGGGTATGGCTACACCTTC
CASSPGQGGYGYTF
>.|TRBV19|.|TRBJ1-1
TGTGCCAGTAGTATAGAAGGGAGCAGGAATGAAGCTTTCTTT
CASSIEGSRNEAFF
>TRBD1|TRBV18|.|TRBJ1-1
TGTGCCAGCTCACCTGGACAGGGGGGTTTTGGTACTGAAGCTTTCTTT
CASSPGQGGFGTEAFF
>.|TRBV14|.|TRBJ1-1
TGTGCCAGCAGCCAATTCCGCAATACTGAAGCTTTCTTT
CASSQFRNTEAFF
>.|TRBV7-9|.|TRBJ2-2
TGTGCCAGCAGCTTAATGACGGGATCCCTCGGCGGGGAGCTGTTTTTT
CASSLMTGSLGGELFF
>.|TRBV19|.|TRBJ2-7
TGTGCCAGTGCCGGGGACGTCTCGAGCTCCTACGAGCAGTACTTC
CASAGDVSSSYEQYF
>.|TRBV2|few|TRBJ1-5
TGTGCCAGCAGTGAAGCGCCAAGGGGCAATCAGCCCCAGCATTTT
CASSEAPRGNQPQHF
>.|TRBV12-3/TRBV12-4|once|TRBJ1-2
TGTGCCAGCAGTCTCGGCGTTGGCTACACCTTC
CASSLGVGYTF
>.|TRBV18|.|TRBJ1-2
TGTGCCAGCTCACCTATGGACAGAACTAACTATGGCTACACCTTC
CASSPMDRTNYGYTF
>TRBD1|TRBV3-1/TRBV3-2|.|TRBJ1-2
TGTGCCAGCAGCCCCCGGGACAGGGGCGGTGGCTACACCTTC
CASSPRDRGGGYTF